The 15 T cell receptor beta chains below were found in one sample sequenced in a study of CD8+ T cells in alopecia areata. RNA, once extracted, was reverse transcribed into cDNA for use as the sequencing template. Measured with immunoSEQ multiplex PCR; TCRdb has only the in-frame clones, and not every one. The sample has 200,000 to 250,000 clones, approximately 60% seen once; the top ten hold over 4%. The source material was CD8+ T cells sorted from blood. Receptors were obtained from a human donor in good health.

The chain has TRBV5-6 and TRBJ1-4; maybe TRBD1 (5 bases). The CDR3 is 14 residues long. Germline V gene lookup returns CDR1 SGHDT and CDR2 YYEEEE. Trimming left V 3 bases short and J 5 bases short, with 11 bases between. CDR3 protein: CASSYRDGNEKLFF. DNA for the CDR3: TGTGCCAGCAGCTACCGGGACGGGAATGAAAAACTGTTTTTT.

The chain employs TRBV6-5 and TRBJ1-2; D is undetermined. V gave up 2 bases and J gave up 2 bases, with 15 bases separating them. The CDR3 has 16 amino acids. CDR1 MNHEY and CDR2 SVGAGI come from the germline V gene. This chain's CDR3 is CASSYGTGSVNYGYTF. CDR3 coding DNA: TGTGCCAGCAGTTACGGAACGGGCAGTGTCAACTATGGCTACACCTTC.

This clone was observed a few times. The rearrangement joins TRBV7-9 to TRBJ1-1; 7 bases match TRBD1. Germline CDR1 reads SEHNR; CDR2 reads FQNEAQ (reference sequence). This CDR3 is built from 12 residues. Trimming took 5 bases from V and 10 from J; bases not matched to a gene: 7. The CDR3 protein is CASSATGDGAFF. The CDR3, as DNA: TGTGCCAGCAGCGCCACAGGGGACGGAGCTTTCTTT.

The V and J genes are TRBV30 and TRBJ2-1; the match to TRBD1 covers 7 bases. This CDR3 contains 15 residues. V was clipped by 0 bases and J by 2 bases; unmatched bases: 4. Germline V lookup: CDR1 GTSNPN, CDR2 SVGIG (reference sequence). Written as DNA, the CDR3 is TGTGCCTGGAGTGTACTAGGACAGGCCTACAATGAGCAGTTCTTC. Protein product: CAWSVLGQAYNEQFF.

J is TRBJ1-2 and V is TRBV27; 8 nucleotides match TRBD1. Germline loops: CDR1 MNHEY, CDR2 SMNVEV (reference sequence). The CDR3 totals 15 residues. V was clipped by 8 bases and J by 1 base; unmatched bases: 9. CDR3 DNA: TGTGCCAGCTCTGCAGGACAGGGCTATAACTATGGCTACACCTTC. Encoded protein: CASSAGQGYNYGYTF.

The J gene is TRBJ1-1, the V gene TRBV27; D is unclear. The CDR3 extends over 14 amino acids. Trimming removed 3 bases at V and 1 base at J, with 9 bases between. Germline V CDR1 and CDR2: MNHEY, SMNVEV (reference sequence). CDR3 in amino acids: CASSFGSQNTEAFF. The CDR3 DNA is TGTGCCAGCAGTTTTGGATCACAGAACACTGAAGCTTTCTTT.

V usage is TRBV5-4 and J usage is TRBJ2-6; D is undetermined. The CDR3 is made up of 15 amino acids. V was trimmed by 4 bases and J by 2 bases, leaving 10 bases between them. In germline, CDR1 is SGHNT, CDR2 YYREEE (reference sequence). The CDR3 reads CASSPANAGANVLTF. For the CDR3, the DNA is TGTGCCAGCAGCCCTGCAAATGCTGGGGCCAACGTCCTGACTTTC.

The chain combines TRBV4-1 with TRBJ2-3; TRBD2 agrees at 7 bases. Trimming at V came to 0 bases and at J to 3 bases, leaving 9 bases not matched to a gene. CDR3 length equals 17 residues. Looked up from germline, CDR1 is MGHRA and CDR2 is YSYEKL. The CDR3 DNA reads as TGCGCCAGCAGCCAAGATATGGGGGGGAGGAGAACAGATACGCAGTATTTT. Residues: CASSQDMGGRRTDTQYF.

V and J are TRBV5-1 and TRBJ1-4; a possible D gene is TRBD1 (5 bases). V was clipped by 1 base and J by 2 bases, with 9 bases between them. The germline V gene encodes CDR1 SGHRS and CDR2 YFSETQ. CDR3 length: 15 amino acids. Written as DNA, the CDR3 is TGCGCCAGCAGCTTGACCGGGGGGACTAATGAAAAACTGTTTTTT. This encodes CASSLTGGTNEKLFF. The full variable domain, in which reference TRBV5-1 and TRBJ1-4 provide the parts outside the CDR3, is KAGVTQTPRYLIKTRGQQVTLSCSPISGHRSVSWYQQTPGQGLQFLFEYFSETQRNKGNFPGRFSGRQFSNSRSEMNVSTLELGDSALYLCASSLTGGTNEKLFFGSGTQLSVL.

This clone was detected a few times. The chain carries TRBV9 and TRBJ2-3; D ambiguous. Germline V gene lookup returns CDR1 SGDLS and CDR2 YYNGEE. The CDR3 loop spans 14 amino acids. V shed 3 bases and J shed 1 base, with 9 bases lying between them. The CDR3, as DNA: TGTGCCAGCAGCGAGGATCAGGGCACAGATACGCAGTATTTT. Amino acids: CASSEDQGTDTQYF.

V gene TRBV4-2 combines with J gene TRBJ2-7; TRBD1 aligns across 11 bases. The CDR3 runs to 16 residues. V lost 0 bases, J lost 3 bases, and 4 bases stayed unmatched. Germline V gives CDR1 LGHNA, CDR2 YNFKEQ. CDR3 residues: CASSQEGTGGIYEQYF. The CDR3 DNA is TGTGCCAGCAGCCAAGAAGGGACAGGGGGAATCTACGAGCAGTACTTC.

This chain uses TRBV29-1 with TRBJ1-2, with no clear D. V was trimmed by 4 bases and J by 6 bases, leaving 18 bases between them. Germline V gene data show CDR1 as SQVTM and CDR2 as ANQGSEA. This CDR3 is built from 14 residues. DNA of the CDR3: TGCAGCGTTGTTTTTTATGGGGAGAGAGATGGCTACACCTTC. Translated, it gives CSVVFYGERDGYTF.

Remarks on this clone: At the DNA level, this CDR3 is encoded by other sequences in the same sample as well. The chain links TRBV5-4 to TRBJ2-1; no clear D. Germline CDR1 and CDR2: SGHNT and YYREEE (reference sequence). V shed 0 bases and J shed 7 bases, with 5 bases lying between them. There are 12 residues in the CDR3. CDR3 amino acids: CASSLGQNEQFF. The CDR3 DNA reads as TGTGCCAGCAGCTTGGGGCAGAATGAGCAGTTCTTC.

CDR3 loop: CASSPGLAGGEEQFF. Written as DNA, the CDR3 is TGTGCCAGTAGCCCGGGGCTAGCGGGGGGCGAAGAGCAGTTCTTC. The J gene is TRBJ2-1, the V gene TRBV19, with 11 positions matching TRBD2. J gave up 10 bases and V 6 bases, and 11 bases lay outside the gene matches. In germline, CDR1 is LNHDA, CDR2 SQIVND (reference sequence). The CDR3 contains 15 residues.

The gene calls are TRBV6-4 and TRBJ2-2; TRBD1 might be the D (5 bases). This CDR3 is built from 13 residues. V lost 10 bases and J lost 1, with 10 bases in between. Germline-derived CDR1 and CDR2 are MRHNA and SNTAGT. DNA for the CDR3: TGTGCCACCTCTACAGGGAACACCGGGGAGCTGTTTTTT. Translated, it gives CATSTGNTGELFF.